This T cell receptor (beta chain) stems from a study of siplizumab effects on memory and regulatory T cells. Study-wide results and caveats: Apparently more diverse than memory cells, naive T cells also seemed major alloresponse contributors.

The CDR3 contains 16 residues. Germline assignment: CDR1 SGHNT and CDR2 YYREEE (reference sequence). Deletions cut 4 bases from V and 7 bases from J, with 21 bases between. Generated by immunoSEQ multiplex PCR, the TCRdb table keeps only in-frame clones and is missing some. The sample lists roughly 100,000 clones; about 94% were seen once. Remarks on this clone: Its antigen is not identified.

The specimen was CD4+ T cells sorted from blood. The rearrangement uses TRBV5-4 and TRBJ2-1, with a tentative D call TRBD1 (6 bases). This TCR was sampled from a human donor in good health. The CDR3 protein is CASSLRLGQLANEQFF. The CDR3 DNA is TGTGCCAGCAGCCTAAGACTTGGACAGTTAGCTAATGAGCAGTTCTTC. Combining the CDR3 with reference TRBV5-4 and TRBJ2-1 gives the whole variable domain ETGVTQSPTHLIKTRGQQVTLRCSSQSGHNTVSWYQQALGQGPQFIFQYYREEENGRGNFPPRFSGLQFPNYSSELNVNALELDDSALYLCASSLRLGQLANEQFFGPGTRLTVL.